This TCR beta chain was documented in a study of blood T cell repertoires in COVID-19. Some clones are missing from TCRdb's copy, which holds only in-frame ones; the method was immunoSEQ multiplex PCR. The data show about 63,000 clones, 79% seen once. The V segment lost 5 bases and the J segment 5 bases; nucleotides outside the gene matches: 10. Germline CDR1 SGHTA, CDR2 FQGNSA. CDR3 size: 15 residues. This clonotype was obtained from a human donor in a cohort sampled during active COVID-19. V is TRBV7-2 and J is TRBJ2-5; 8 bases are shared with TRBD1. The sequencing input was peripheral blood. This CDR3 is CASSQDRGVGETQYF. DNA of the CDR3: TGTGCCAGCAGCCAAGACAGGGGAGTTGGGGAGACCCAGTACTTC. The variable domain in full, completed from reference TRBV7-2 and TRBJ2-5, reads GAGVSQSPSNKVTEKGKDVELRCDPISGHTALYWYRQSLGQGLEFLIYFQGNSAPDKSGLPSDRFSAERTGGSVSTLTIQRTQQEDSAVYLCASSQDRGVGETQYFGPGTRLLVL.